The 18 T cell receptor beta chains below come from one sample, sequenced in a study of blood T cell repertoires in COVID-19 (dated by TCRdb to 2018 to 2020). Libraries were prepared through the immunoSEQ multiplex PCR assay. TCRdb stores this immuneACCESS table with in-frame sequences only. Part of the clones is absent; in the studies checked, under half of the shortfall reflects unresolved V genes, and no reason is known for the rest. Recorded for this sample are about 68,000 clones; 70% to 90% of them occurred a single time. Of the sample, under 6.5% falls within the top ten clones. Source material: peripheral blood. These receptors originate from a man aged 80 or over with COVID-19, enrolled during active disease.

CDR3 sequence: CASTKGQQLSGNTIYF. The CDR3 DNA reads as TGTGCCAGTACCAAGGGACAGCAACTCTCTGGAAACACCATATATTTT. J is TRBJ1-3 and V is TRBV19, with 7 bases aligning to TRBD1. Germline assignment: CDR1 LNHDA and CDR2 SQIVND (reference sequence). V lost 7 bases and J lost 0; bases outside the gene matches: 9. This CDR3 region has 16 residues.

The V gene is TRBV3-1 (or the pseudogene TRBV3-2), the J gene TRBJ2-3; 8 bases fit TRBD1. Germline CDR1 is LGHDT and CDR2 is YNNKEL (reference sequence). The V segment lost 4 bases and the J segment 5 bases; nucleotides outside the gene matches: 8. This CDR3 has 15 amino acids. The DNA of the CDR3 is TGTGCCAGCAGCCCGACAGGGGCGCGGGGAGATACGCAGTATTTT. Translation: CASSPTGARGDTQYF.

V usage is TRBV10-1 and J usage is TRBJ1-1; 7 bases fit TRBD1. This CDR3 region has 14 residues. Germline loops: CDR1 WNHNN, CDR2 SYGVQD (reference sequence). Losses at the gene ends were 0 bases for V and 5 bases for J; bases not matched to a gene: 3. The DNA of the CDR3 is TGCGCCAGCAGTGAGTCGGCAGGGGGGACTGAAGCTTTCTTT. Its translation: CASSESAGGTEAFF.

The chain combines TRBV11-1 with TRBJ1-4; D might be TRBD1 (5 bases). Germline CDR1 and CDR2: SGHAT and FQDESV (reference sequence). Trimming took off 5 bases at V and 5 bases at J, with 9 bases between the two ends. The CDR3 totals 13 residues. CDR3: CASSKGANEKLFF. CDR3 coding DNA: TGTGCCAGCAGCAAAGGGGCCAATGAAAAACTGTTTTTT. The whole variable domain, remainder taken from reference TRBV11-1 and TRBJ1-4, is EAEVAQSPRYKITEKSQAVAFWCDPISGHATLYWYRQILGQGPELLVQFQDESVVDDSQLPKDRFSAERLKGVDSTLKIQPAELGDSAMYLCASSKGANEKLFFGSGTQLSVL.

The V and J genes are TRBV12-5 and TRBJ2-2; 11 positions match TRBD2. With V trimmed by 5 bases and J by 4 bases, 21 bases remained unmatched. Germline CDR1 and CDR2: LGHNT and FRNRAP. There are 21 residues in the CDR3. The CDR3 DNA is TGTGCTAGTGGTCCAACTAAGACTTTGGCTAGCGGGGGGACCCGCACCGGGGAGCTGTTTTTT. It encodes CASGPTKTLASGGTRTGELFF.

CDR3: CASSQATLRQSLHF. The CDR3 nucleotides are TGCGCCAGCAGCCAAGCAACTCTGCGGCAGTCCCTCCACTTT. V usage is TRBV4-1 and J usage is TRBJ1-6; no reliable D call. The germline V gene has CDR1 MGHRA and CDR2 YSYEKL. V was pared by 1 base and J by 14 bases, with 15 bases between. The CDR3 length is 14 residues.

This chain connects TRBV3-1 (or the pseudogene TRBV3-2) to TRBJ2-7; 14 nucleotides align to TRBD2. This CDR3 has 15 amino acids. The V gene end was trimmed by 3 bases and the J gene end by 4 bases; junction bases not matched to a gene: 2. In germline, CDR1 is LGHDT, CDR2 YNNKEL (reference sequence). CDR3 nucleotide sequence: TGTGCCAGCAGCCAGGGGACTAGCGGGGGATACGAGCAGTACTTC. Its protein product is CASSQGTSGGYEQYF.

V and J are TRBV5-4 and TRBJ1-4, with D tentatively TRBD1 (5 bases). V shed 4 bases and J shed 8 bases, with 15 bases lying between them. The length of the CDR3 is 14 residues. Germline CDR1 is SGHNT and CDR2 is YYREEE (reference sequence). The CDR3 region is CASSSSGSEEKLFF. The CDR3 bases are TGTGCCAGCAGCAGCTCAGGGTCGGAGGAAAAACTGTTTTTT.

V and J are TRBV5-1 and TRBJ1-4; D not resolved. CDR1 is SGHRS, CDR2 YFSETQ, per germline. This CDR3 spans 15 amino acids. Deletions cut 4 bases from V and 5 bases from J, with 15 bases between. The CDR3 loop reads CASSPDGRANEKLFF. The CDR3 DNA follows: TGCGCCAGCAGCCCCGACGGGAGAGCGAATGAAAAACTGTTTTTT.

The V call is TRBV12-3 or TRBV12-4, the J call TRBJ1-2, with 7 bases matching TRBD1. V was pared by 6 bases and J by 4 bases, with 5 bases of the junction left unmatched. The CDR3 contains 13 residues. CDR3: CASSLDRVYGYTF. The CDR3 nucleotides are TGTGCCAGCAGCCTCGACAGGGTCTATGGCTACACCTTC.

The chain employs TRBV27 and TRBJ1-2; TRBD1 agrees at 9 bases. The length of the CDR3 is 17 residues. Trimming at V came to 5 bases and at J to 2 bases, leaving 12 bases not matched to a gene. Germline CDR1 is MNHEY and CDR2 is SMNVEV (reference sequence). CDR3 nucleotide sequence: TGTGCCAGCAGTAAGTCATTTGGACAGGGGATCAACTATGGCTACACCTTC. This gives the protein CASSKSFGQGINYGYTF.

With regard to this clone: Additional DNA sequences in this sample encode the identical CDR3. The V and J genes are TRBV9 and TRBJ1-1, with TRBD1 as a possible D gene (6 bases). Germline CDR1 reads SGDLS; CDR2 reads YYNGEE. Trimming pared 0 bases from V and 3 bases from J, leaving 12 bases between. This CDR3 is 15 amino acids long. In DNA, the CDR3 is TGTGCCAGCAGCGTAGGAACGGGGGGCGACACTGAAGCTTTCTTT. This encodes CASSVGTGGDTEAFF.

This clone was seen only a few times. The chain has TRBV4-3 and TRBJ2-7; perhaps TRBD2 as D (6 bases). The CDR3 runs to 13 residues. V lost 0 bases and J lost 4, with 7 bases in between. Germline V lookup: CDR1 LGHNA, CDR2 YSLEER. CDR3 sequence (DNA): TGCGCCAGCAGCCAAGACGGGGGTTACGAGCAGTACTTC. It translates to CASSQDGGYEQYF.

About this clone: Mismatch with germline at one junction end may stem from a read error. The rearrangement joins TRBV5-1 to TRBJ2-5; weak D call: TRBD1 (6 bases). From germline, CDR1 is SGHRS and CDR2 YFSETQ. This CDR3 region has 14 residues. The CDR3 sequence: CASSLEGSRGILHF. The DNA for the CDR3 is TGCGCCAGCAGCTTGGAGGGATCAAGGGGGATTCTTCACTTC.

This CDR3 reads CASSVDLGDREQYF. CDR3 DNA sequence: TGTGCCAGCAGCGTAGACCTGGGAGACAGGGAGCAGTACTTC. This chain joins TRBV9 and TRBJ2-7, with D possibly being TRBD1 (6 bases). The germline V gene encodes CDR1 SGDLS and CDR2 YYNGEE. Trimming shortened V by 0 bases and J by 7 bases, and 14 bases separated the two germline ends. The CDR3 totals 14 residues.

V usage is TRBV4-1 and J usage is TRBJ1-5; 12 bases are a match to TRBD1. Germline values: CDR1 MGHRA, CDR2 YSYEKL. After removal of 4 bases from V and 9 bases from J, the junction contained 10 bases not matched to a gene. The CDR3 spans 16 residues. The CDR3 spells CASSRGTGGQVWPQHF. CDR3 in DNA: TGCGCCAGCAGCCGTGGGACAGGGGGCCAGGTATGGCCCCAGCATTTT.

The CDR3: CASIFQGGDGYTF. The CDR3 DNA is TGTGCCAGTATCTTCCAGGGAGGGGATGGCTACACCTTC. V and J are TRBV19 and TRBJ1-2, with D tentatively TRBD1 (5 bases). The germline V and J ends were trimmed by 7 bases and 6 bases, with 15 bases remaining between them. Looked up from germline, CDR1 is LNHDA and CDR2 is SQIVND (reference sequence). The CDR3 loop spans 13 amino acids.

In nucleotides, the CDR3 is TGCAGCGTTCGGGACAGGAAAATAGACGAGCAGTACTTC. Translating it yields CSVRDRKIDEQYF. The chain links TRBV29-1 to TRBJ2-7, with TRBD1 matching over 8 bases. Germline CDR1 reads SQVTM; CDR2 reads ANQGSEA. J gave up 5 bases and V 5 bases, and 8 bases lay outside the gene matches. CDR3 length: 13 residues.